The rows below give T cell receptor beta chains drawn from one sample of a study of pediatric ulcerative colitis. Assay: immunoSEQ multiplex PCR; the TCRdb copy retains only in-frame clones and omits some. The table shows 30,000 to 40,000 clones, with approximately 78% occurring only once. What was sequenced was blood. These receptor sequences come from a boy younger than 18 with severe ulcerative colitis. CDR3s include the opening cysteine and the closing phenylalanine or tryptophan. Each record gives: V gene, clone size, J gene, D gene, CDR3 protein, CDR3 DNA. D genes are given only for firm matches. Only part of the rows carry a size: once, few, many, or a class if the clone is expanded.

v_gene: TRBV5-1
abundance: -
j_gene: TRBJ2-1
d_gene: -
CDR3aa: CASSHGTEYNEQFF
CDR3nt: TGCGCCAGCAGCCATGGGACCGAATACAATGAGCAGTTCTTC

v_gene: TRBV5-6
abundance: -
j_gene: TRBJ2-1
d_gene: -
CDR3aa: CASNMGVHREQFF
CDR3nt: TGTGCCAGCAATATGGGGGTTCACAGAGAGCAGTTCTTC

v_gene: TRBV7-8
abundance: -
j_gene: TRBJ2-3
d_gene: TRBD2
CDR3aa: CASSPWRGASTDTQYF
CDR3nt: TGTGCCAGCAGCCCTTGGCGGGGGGCTAGCACAGATACGCAGTATTTT

v_gene: TRBV4-2
abundance: -
j_gene: TRBJ1-1
d_gene: -
CDR3aa: CASSQDFPQGFAEAFF
CDR3nt: TGTGCCAGCAGCCAAGATTTTCCTCAGGGGTTCGCTGAAGCTTTCTTT

v_gene: TRBV10-3
abundance: few
j_gene: TRBJ1-1
d_gene: -
CDR3aa: CAIRKDSSNTEAFF
CDR3nt: TGTGCCATCAGGAAGGACAGCTCGAACACTGAAGCTTTCTTT

v_gene: TRBV20-1
abundance: -
j_gene: TRBJ1-1
d_gene: -
CDR3aa: CSARAEGEAFF
CDR3nt: TGCAGTGCTAGGGCGGAAGGTGAAGCTTTCTTT

v_gene: TRBV5-6
abundance: -
j_gene: TRBJ1-1
d_gene: TRBD1
CDR3aa: CASSLQGGSTEAFF
CDR3nt: TGTGCCAGCAGCTTACAGGGGGGAAGCACTGAAGCTTTCTTT

v_gene: TRBV6-1
abundance: -
j_gene: TRBJ2-3
d_gene: -
CDR3aa: CASSELGTDTQYF
CDR3nt: TGTGCCAGCAGTGAATTAGGAACAGATACGCAGTATTTT

v_gene: TRBV19
abundance: -
j_gene: TRBJ2-7
d_gene: -
CDR3aa: CASSITGSPYEQYF
CDR3nt: TGTGCCAGTAGTATTACAGGTTCACCCTACGAGCAGTACTTC

v_gene: TRBV7-6
abundance: few
j_gene: TRBJ1-5
d_gene: TRBD1
CDR3aa: CASSPTLWTGKDQPQHF
CDR3nt: TGTGCCAGCAGCCCTACTTTATGGACAGGCAAGGATCAGCCCCAGCATTTT

v_gene: TRBV21-1
abundance: -
j_gene: TRBJ2-7
d_gene: -
CDR3aa: CASSKCGGMTYEQYF
CDR3nt: TGTGCCAGCAGCAAATGCGGCGGAATGACCTACGAGCAGTACTTC

v_gene: TRBV7-6
abundance: -
j_gene: TRBJ1-2
d_gene: -
CDR3aa: CASSSGLGASPGGYTF
CDR3nt: TGTGCCAGCAGTTCGGGGTTGGGGGCCTCGCCTGGTGGCTACACCTTC

v_gene: TRBV6-5
abundance: -
j_gene: TRBJ1-6
d_gene: -
CDR3aa: CASSTTPTGHSPLHF
CDR3nt: TGTGCCAGCAGTACTACCCCAACGGGCCATTCACCCCTCCACTTT

v_gene: TRBV27
abundance: -
j_gene: TRBJ2-7
d_gene: -
CDR3aa: CASSLGPAYEQYF
CDR3nt: TGTGCCAGCAGTTTAGGGCCAGCCTACGAGCAGTACTTC

v_gene: TRBV20-1
abundance: -
j_gene: TRBJ1-1
d_gene: TRBD1
CDR3aa: CSAPGTGKAFF
CDR3nt: TGCAGTGCCCCCGGGACAGGGAAAGCTTTCTTT

v_gene: TRBV19
abundance: -
j_gene: TRBJ1-2
d_gene: -
CDR3aa: CASRWGRNYGYTF
CDR3nt: TGTGCCAGTAGATGGGGGCGCAACTATGGCTACACCTTC

v_gene: TRBV27
abundance: -
j_gene: TRBJ2-1
d_gene: TRBD2
CDR3aa: CASSPAGGSTYNEQFF
CDR3nt: TGTGCCAGCAGCCCCGCGGGGGGGTCCACCTACAATGAGCAGTTCTTC

v_gene: TRBV19
abundance: -
j_gene: TRBJ1-1
d_gene: -
CDR3aa: CASSGGTEAFF
CDR3nt: TGTGCCAGCTCTGGGGGCACTGAAGCTTTCTTT

v_gene: TRBV27
abundance: -
j_gene: TRBJ1-2
d_gene: -
CDR3aa: CASEVVGGYTF
CDR3nt: TGTGCCAGCGAGGTGGTGGGTGGCTACACCTTC

v_gene: TRBV27
abundance: -
j_gene: TRBJ1-6
d_gene: -
CDR3aa: CASRITQSSYNSPLHF
CDR3nt: TGTGCCAGCAGAATAACACAGAGCTCCTATAATTCACCCCTCCACTTT

v_gene: TRBV4-1
abundance: -
j_gene: TRBJ1-4
d_gene: -
CDR3aa: CASSLETAATNEKLFF
CDR3nt: TGCGCCAGCAGCCTCGAAACAGCTGCAACTAATGAAAAACTGTTTTTT

v_gene: TRBV7-2
abundance: few
j_gene: TRBJ1-6
d_gene: TRBD1
CDR3aa: CASSATGPTPSLSLHF
CDR3nt: TGTGCCAGCAGCGCGACAGGGCCTACTCCTAGTTTATCCCTCCACTTT

v_gene: TRBV6-5
abundance: -
j_gene: TRBJ1-2
d_gene: TRBD1
CDR3aa: CATVTGGYGYTF
CDR3nt: TGTGCCACGGTCACAGGGGGCTATGGCTACACCTTC

v_gene: TRBV7-3
abundance: -
j_gene: TRBJ2-3
d_gene: -
CDR3aa: CASSHGAGQSTDTQYF
CDR3nt: TGTGCCAGCAGCCATGGGGCGGGACAAAGCACAGATACGCAGTATTTT

v_gene: TRBV6-1
abundance: -
j_gene: TRBJ2-1
d_gene: -
CDR3aa: CASSEGVDSSNEQFF
CDR3nt: TGTGCCAGCAGTGAAGGTGTGGACAGTTCCAATGAGCAGTTCTTC

v_gene: TRBV6-4
abundance: -
j_gene: TRBJ2-3
d_gene: TRBD2
CDR3aa: CASSEASGGPTDTQYF
CDR3nt: TGTGCCAGCAGTGAGGCTAGCGGGGGGCCAACAGATACGCAGTATTTT

v_gene: TRBV19
abundance: -
j_gene: TRBJ2-7
d_gene: -
CDR3aa: CASSGGVGSYEQYF
CDR3nt: TGTGCCAGTAGTGGAGGGGTAGGTTCCTACGAGCAGTACTTC

v_gene: TRBV11-2
abundance: -
j_gene: TRBJ2-5
d_gene: TRBD1
CDR3aa: CASSWDREETQYF
CDR3nt: TGTGCCAGCAGCTGGGACAGGGAAGAGACCCAGTACTTC

v_gene: TRBV18
abundance: -
j_gene: TRBJ2-7
d_gene: -
CDR3aa: CASSPSGNSYEQYF
CDR3nt: TGTGCCAGCTCACCAAGTGGTAACTCCTACGAGCAGTACTTC

v_gene: TRBV5-5
abundance: -
j_gene: TRBJ1-1
d_gene: TRBD1
CDR3aa: CASSRGQTSEAFF
CDR3nt: TGTGCCAGCAGCCGGGGACAGACCTCTGAAGCTTTCTTT

v_gene: TRBV2
abundance: -
j_gene: TRBJ2-7
d_gene: -
CDR3aa: CASSVSYEQYF
CDR3nt: TGTGCCAGCAGTGTTTCCTACGAGCAGTACTTC

v_gene: TRBV7-9
abundance: -
j_gene: TRBJ1-1
d_gene: -
CDR3aa: CASSPRTAENTEAFF
CDR3nt: TGTGCCAGCAGCCCCCGGACAGCAGAGAACACTGAAGCTTTCTTT

v_gene: TRBV6-5
abundance: -
j_gene: TRBJ1-1
d_gene: -
CDR3aa: CASRAARNTEAFF
CDR3nt: TGTGCCAGCAGGGCGGCTCGTAACACTGAAGCTTTCTTT

v_gene: TRBV7-2
abundance: -
j_gene: TRBJ2-3
d_gene: TRBD1
CDR3aa: CASSSGQGGPDTQYF
CDR3nt: TGTGCCAGCAGCTCCGGACAGGGTGGTCCAGATACGCAGTATTTT

v_gene: TRBV7-2
abundance: -
j_gene: TRBJ1-1
d_gene: -
CDR3aa: CASSFSGGNTEAFF
CDR3nt: TGTGCCAGCAGCTTCTCCGGCGGGAACACTGAAGCTTTCTTT

v_gene: TRBV2
abundance: -
j_gene: TRBJ2-1
d_gene: -
CDR3aa: CASSVRGPPVYNEQFF
CDR3nt: TGTGCCAGCAGTGTTCGGGGCCCTCCGGTCTACAATGAGCAGTTCTTC

v_gene: TRBV7-9
abundance: -
j_gene: TRBJ1-6
d_gene: TRBD1
CDR3aa: CASSVGTGDNSPLHF
CDR3nt: TGTGCCAGCAGCGTCGGGACAGGGGATAATTCACCCCTCCACTTT

v_gene: TRBV4-1
abundance: -
j_gene: TRBJ1-1
d_gene: -
CDR3aa: CASSQPDRPTIYDTEAFF
CDR3nt: TGCGCCAGCAGCCAACCAGACAGACCGACGATTTATGACACTGAAGCTTTCTTT

v_gene: TRBV6-1
abundance: -
j_gene: TRBJ2-5
d_gene: -
CDR3aa: CASIPWGQGKTQYF
CDR3nt: TGTGCCAGCATCCCTTGGGGGCAGGGGAAGACCCAGTACTTC

v_gene: TRBV6-1
abundance: -
j_gene: TRBJ2-1
d_gene: TRBD1
CDR3aa: CASSESAGQGFWDNEQFF
CDR3nt: TGTGCCAGCAGTGAATCGGCGGGACAGGGATTTTGGGACAATGAGCAGTTCTTC

v_gene: TRBV4-3
abundance: -
j_gene: TRBJ2-1
d_gene: -
CDR3aa: CASSQVRGGYNEQFF
CDR3nt: TGCGCCAGCAGCCAAGTTAGGGGGGGATACAATGAGCAGTTCTTC

v_gene: TRBV28
abundance: -
j_gene: TRBJ1-1
d_gene: -
CDR3aa: CASSLSGKGYTEAFF
CDR3nt: TGTGCCAGCAGTTTATCGGGGAAGGGTTACACTGAAGCTTTCTTT

v_gene: TRBV7-9
abundance: -
j_gene: TRBJ1-4
d_gene: -
CDR3aa: CASSLGSFNEKLFF
CDR3nt: TGTGCCAGCAGCTTAGGCAGCTTTAATGAAAAACTGTTTTTT

v_gene: TRBV2
abundance: -
j_gene: TRBJ1-3
d_gene: -
CDR3aa: CASSAGSGNTIYF
CDR3nt: TGTGCCAGCAGTGCAGGGTCTGGAAACACCATATATTTT

v_gene: TRBV5-6
abundance: once
j_gene: TRBJ1-1
d_gene: -
CDR3aa: CASSLEGTTEAFF
CDR3nt: TGTGCCAGCAGCTTGGAAGGGACCACTGAAGCTTTCTTT

v_gene: TRBV30
abundance: -
j_gene: TRBJ1-2
d_gene: -
CDR3aa: CAWSVGGHSLGYTF
CDR3nt: TGTGCCTGGAGTGTAGGGGGACATAGTCTTGGCTACACCTTC

v_gene: TRBV28
abundance: -
j_gene: TRBJ2-3
d_gene: -
CDR3aa: CASSRGGTDTQYF
CDR3nt: TGTGCCAGCAGTAGGGGAGGCACAGATACGCAGTATTTT

v_gene: TRBV9
abundance: -
j_gene: TRBJ1-2
d_gene: -
CDR3aa: CASKDRANYGYTF
CDR3nt: TGTGCCAGCAAAGACAGAGCTAACTATGGCTACACCTTC